The TCR beta chain under discussion was sequenced for a study of blood T cell repertoires in COVID-19. Study context: PBMCs, B-cell-depleted T cells, or T cells provided the cDNA or gDNA that made up the material.

With V trimmed by 4 bases and J by 5 bases, 5 bases remained unmatched. This CDR3 has 13 amino acids. Germline CDR1 and CDR2: SGHNT and YYREEE (reference sequence). This clone was seen just once. Produced via immunoSEQ multiplex PCR; TCRdb's table is partial and in-frame only. This table holds about 120,000 clones, approximately 90% found once. Input material: peripheral blood. The chain combines TRBV5-4 with TRBJ1-2, with TRBD1 matching over 7 bases. The origin of this receptor is a human donor in a cohort sampled during active COVID-19. CDR3 region: CASSPTGVYGYTF. The CDR3 region has the DNA TGTGCCAGCAGCCCCACAGGGGTTTATGGCTACACCTTC.